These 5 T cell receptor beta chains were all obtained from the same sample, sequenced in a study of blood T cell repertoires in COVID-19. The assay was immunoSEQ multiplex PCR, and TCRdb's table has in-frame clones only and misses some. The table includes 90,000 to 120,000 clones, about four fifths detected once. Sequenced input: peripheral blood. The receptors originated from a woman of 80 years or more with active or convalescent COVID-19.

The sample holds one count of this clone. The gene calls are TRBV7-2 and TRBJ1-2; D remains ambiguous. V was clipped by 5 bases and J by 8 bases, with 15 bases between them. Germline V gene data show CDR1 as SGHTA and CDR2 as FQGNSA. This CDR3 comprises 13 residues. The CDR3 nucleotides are TGTGCCAGCAGCCCCCACGGGGAAAGGGGCTACACCTTC. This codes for CASSPHGERGYTF.

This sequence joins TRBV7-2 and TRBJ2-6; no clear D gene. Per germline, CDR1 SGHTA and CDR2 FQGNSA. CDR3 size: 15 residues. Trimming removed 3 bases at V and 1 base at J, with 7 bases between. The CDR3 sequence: CASSFYTSGANVLTF. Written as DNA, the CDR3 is TGTGCCAGCAGCTTTTATACATCTGGGGCCAACGTCCTGACTTTC.

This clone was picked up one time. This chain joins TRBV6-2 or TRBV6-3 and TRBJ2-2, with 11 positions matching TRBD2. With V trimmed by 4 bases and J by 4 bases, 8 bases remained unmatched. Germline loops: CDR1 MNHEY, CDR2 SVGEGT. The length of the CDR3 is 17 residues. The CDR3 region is CASSLLAGGPSTGELFF. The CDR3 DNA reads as TGTGCCAGCAGTTTATTAGCGGGAGGGCCGAGCACCGGGGAGCTGTTTTTT.

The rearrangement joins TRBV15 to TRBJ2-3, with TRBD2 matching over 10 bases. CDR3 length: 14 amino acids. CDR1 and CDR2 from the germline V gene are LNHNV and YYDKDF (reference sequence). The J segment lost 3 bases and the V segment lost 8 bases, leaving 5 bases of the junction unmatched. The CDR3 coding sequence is TGTGCCACCCGAGCGGGGGGGCTTACAGATACGCAGTATTTT. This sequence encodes CATRAGGLTDTQYF.

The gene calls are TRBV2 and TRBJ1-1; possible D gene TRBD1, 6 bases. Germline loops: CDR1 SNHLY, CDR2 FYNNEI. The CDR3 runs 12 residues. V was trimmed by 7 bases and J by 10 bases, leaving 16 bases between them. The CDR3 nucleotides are TGTGCCAGCAAGACGGACAGTCGGATAGCTTTCTTT. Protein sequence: CASKTDSRIAFF.